One and the same sample provided the 29 T cell receptor beta chains below, sequenced in a study of shared clonotypes between healthy human individuals. Some clones are missing from TCRdb's copy, which holds only in-frame ones; the method was immunoSEQ multiplex PCR. The sample gives 300,000 to 400,000 clones, around 74% of which show up once; over 9% is in the top ten. Material: memory CD4+ T cells sorted from blood. Noted subset: CD45RA-negative fraction. Receptors were obtained from a man aged 25 to 40 in good health.

This rearrangement joins TRBV2 to TRBJ1-3, with D perhaps TRBD1 (5 bases). Trimming left V 8 bases short and J 0 bases short, with 17 bases between. There are 16 residues in the CDR3. The germline V gene has CDR1 SNHLY and CDR2 FYNNEI. CDR3 amino acids: CASGDFSLSSGNTIYF. CDR3 nucleotides: TGTGCCAGCGGGGACTTCAGCCTTAGCTCTGGAAACACCATATATTTT.

In the case of this clone: A junction end diverges from the germline sequence, so it may reflect a read error. The chain has TRBV11-2 and TRBJ2-1; 8 positions match TRBD2. The CDR3 has 15 amino acids. The V gene's germline CDR1 is SGHAT and CDR2 FQNNGV. The CDR3 spells CASRLAGLTYNEQFF. The CDR3 region has the DNA TGTGCCAGCAGGTTAGCGGGACTTACCTACAATGAGCAGTTCTTC. Looking up the rest from reference TRBV11-2 and TRBJ2-1 gives the full variable domain: EAGVAQSPRYKIIEKRQSVAFWCNPISGHATLYWYQQILGQGPKLLIQFQNNGVVDDSQLPKDRFSAERLKGVDSTLKIQPAKLEDSAVYLCASRLAGLTYNEQFFGPGTRLTVL.

This chain links TRBV4-2 with TRBJ2-1; 7 bases line up with TRBD1. This CDR3 spans 17 amino acids. Germline-derived CDR1 and CDR2 are LGHNA and YNFKEQ. The junction had 14 bases not matched to a gene; V was cut back by 5 bases and J by 4 bases. CDR3 protein: CASSASHSGTVYNEQFF. CDR3 sequence (DNA): TGTGCCAGCAGCGCCAGCCACTCCGGGACAGTGTACAATGAGCAGTTCTTC.

The chain recombines TRBV7-8 with TRBJ1-3; D not resolved. V gave up 0 bases and J gave up 4 bases, with 4 bases separating them. The CDR3 extends over 13 amino acids. Germline V lookup: CDR1 SGHVS, CDR2 FQNEAQ. Here the CDR3 DNA reads TGTGCCAGCAGCTTAGCGCAGGGAAACACCATATATTTT. Translated: CASSLAQGNTIYF. Filled out from reference TRBV7-8 and TRBJ1-3, the complete variable domain reads GAGVSQSPRYKVAKRGQDVALRCDPISGHVSLFWYQQALGQGPEFLTYFQNEAQLDKSGLPSDRFFAERPEGSVSTLKIQRTQQEDSAVYLCASSLAQGNTIYFGEGSWLTVV.

The chain couples TRBV28 to TRBJ2-1; D possibly matches TRBD1 or TRBD2 (5 bases each). The germline V gene has CDR1 MDHEN and CDR2 SYDVKM. This CDR3 spans 16 amino acids. Trimming left V 10 bases short and J 4 bases short, with 23 bases between. The CDR3 nucleotides are TGTGCCACCGGGGCAGGGCGATCCCTTGGATACAATGAGCAGTTCTTC. It codes for CATGAGRSLGYNEQFF.

The chain joins TRBV5-1 to TRBJ2-7; 10 positions match TRBD2. Germline V gene lookup returns CDR1 SGHRS and CDR2 YFSETQ. Trimming took 0 bases from V and 4 from J; bases not matched to a gene: 10. This CDR3 is built from 17 residues. CDR3 sequence (DNA): TGCGCCAGCAGCTTGGCCGGCAGCGGGAGGGGATATTACGAGCAGTACTTC. This translates into CASSLAGSGRGYYEQYF.

The table lists this clone with a few counts. The CDR3 bases are TGTGCCAGCAGCCAAGGTCTCTCTGGAAACACCATATATTTT. It is translated as CASSQGLSGNTIYF. This chain joins TRBV7-2 and TRBJ1-3, with unresolved D. V dropped 5 bases and J dropped 0 bases, with 8 bases sitting between them. The CDR3 runs to 14 residues. The germline gives CDR1 SGHTA, CDR2 FQGNSA.

The chain is built from TRBV2 and TRBJ2-3; the D gene is possibly TRBD2 (5 bases). The V and J ends lost 1 base and 4 bases respectively, with 12 bases between them. The CDR3 is 15 residues long. Per the germline V gene, CDR1 is SNHLY and CDR2 is FYNNEI. CDR3 residues: CASSEGKSGSDTQYF. The DNA for the CDR3 is TGTGCCAGCAGTGAAGGGAAGAGCGGATCAGATACGCAGTATTTT.

The chain uses TRBV29-1 and TRBJ2-1; TRBD2 aligns across 11 bases. J gave up 6 bases and V 8 bases, and 6 bases lay outside the gene matches. Germline V lookup: CDR1 SQVTM, CDR2 ANQGSEA. The CDR3 length is 13 residues. Written as DNA, the CDR3 is TGCAGCATCTCGACTAGCGGGATCAATGAGCAGTTCTTC. Its translation is CSISTSGINEQFF.

CDR3 bases: TGTGCCAGCAGCTTCCGGGACACGGAAGAGACCCAGTACTTC. It is translated as CASSFRDTEETQYF. This rearrangement joins TRBV5-4 to TRBJ2-5; maybe TRBD1 (6 bases). The CDR3 sequence is 14 residues long. Per germline, CDR1 SGHNT and CDR2 YYREEE (reference sequence). The germline V and J ends were trimmed by 2 bases and 3 bases, with 11 bases remaining between them.

This sequence joins TRBV14 and TRBJ2-1; D is ambiguous. Trimming removed 6 bases from V and 7 bases from J, with 16 bases in between. This CDR3 region has 14 residues. The germline V gene has CDR1 SGHDN and CDR2 FVKESK. CDR3 amino acids: CASSREWVVNEQFF. CDR3 nucleotides: TGTGCCAGCAGTCGAGAGTGGGTAGTAAATGAGCAGTTCTTC.

The rearrangement links TRBV11-2 to TRBJ1-3; 9 nucleotides agree with TRBD1. From germline, CDR1 is SGHAT and CDR2 FQNNGV. Germline trimming cut 5 bases from V and 8 bases from J; bases unmatched to any gene: 7. This CDR3 is 14 amino acids long. The chain's CDR3 is CASSLSTGGDTIYF. CDR3 bases: TGTGCCAGCAGCCTATCGACAGGGGGGGACACCATATATTTT. Using reference TRBV11-2 and TRBJ1-3 for the parts outside the CDR3, the full variable domain is EAGVAQSPRYKIIEKRQSVAFWCNPISGHATLYWYQQILGQGPKLLIQFQNNGVVDDSQLPKDRFSAERLKGVDSTLKIQPAKLEDSAVYLCASSLSTGGDTIYFGEGSWLTVV.

This rearrangement joins TRBV10-3 to TRBJ1-2; no firm D call. This CDR3 has 13 residues. V was trimmed by 4 bases and J by 4 bases, leaving 10 bases between them. Per germline, CDR1 ENHRY and CDR2 SYGVKD. CDR3 DNA: TGTGCCATCAGTGGGACTTTAGGCTATGGCTACACCTTC. Translated, it gives CAISGTLGYGYTF.

The V gene is TRBV18, the J gene TRBJ2-3; maybe TRBD1 (5 bases). CDR1 and CDR2 from the germline V gene are KGHSH and LQKENI. V lost 3 bases to trimming and J lost 1 base, with 17 bases between them. The CDR3 has 17 residues. As DNA, the CDR3 is TGTGCCAGCTCACCCTTTAGTATGACAGAAGGCACAGATACGCAGTATTTT. Its translation: CASSPFSMTEGTDTQYF.

The chain combines TRBV6-6 with TRBJ1-5, with D possibly matching TRBD1 (6 bases). CDR3 length: 16 residues. Germline CDR1 reads MNHNY; CDR2 reads SVGAGI (reference sequence). V was shortened by 8 bases and J by 3 bases, with 20 bases between the two germline ends. The CDR3 sequence is CASGGSGGLANQPQHF. CDR3 DNA: TGTGCCAGCGGCGGGTCGGGGGGCCTCGCCAATCAGCCCCAGCATTTT.

The V call is TRBV25-1, the J call TRBJ1-2, with 7 bases that match TRBD1. The CDR3 has 16 residues. Germline V CDR1 and CDR2: MGHDK, SYGVNS. Trimming at V came to 3 bases and at J to 0 bases, leaving 7 bases not matched to a gene. The CDR3 region is CASSDSPGQTNYGYTF. The CDR3 bases are TGTGCCAGCAGTGATTCCCCGGGACAGACTAACTATGGCTACACCTTC.

J is TRBJ2-5 and V is TRBV5-6, with D unclear. Germline V lookup: CDR1 SGHDT, CDR2 YYEEEE. The CDR3 length is 14 residues. V was trimmed by 2 bases and J by 2 bases, leaving 10 bases between them. The CDR3 bases are TGTGCCAGCAGCTTCGCCAGGATACAAGAGACCCAGTACTTC. This gives the protein CASSFARIQETQYF.

The chain employs TRBV13 and TRBJ2-7, with TRBD2 matching 7 bases. The V gene's germline CDR1 is PRHDT and CDR2 FYEKMQ (reference sequence). The CDR3 is made up of 15 amino acids. With V trimmed by 2 bases and J by 1 base, 5 bases remained unmatched. The CDR3 here is CASSLWGGLSYEQYF. CDR3 nucleotide sequence: TGTGCCAGCAGCTTATGGGGGGGATTATCCTACGAGCAGTACTTC.

V and J are TRBV5-1 and TRBJ2-1; D remains ambiguous. The germline V gene has CDR1 SGHRS and CDR2 YFSETQ. The V gene lost 0 bases and the J gene lost 5 bases, with 9 bases spanning the gap. The CDR3 runs 14 residues. This chain's CDR3 is CASSLAGIDNEQFF. The CDR3 DNA is TGCGCCAGCAGCTTGGCCGGCATCGACAATGAGCAGTTCTTC.

This clone appeared a few times. J is TRBJ2-7 and V is TRBV7-3; D might be TRBD2 (6 bases). V dropped 1 base and J dropped 6 bases, with 13 bases sitting between them. This CDR3 comprises 14 residues. CDR1 is SGHTA and CDR2 is FQGTGA in the germline V gene. CDR3 in DNA: TGTGCCAGCAGCTTAAGGGGCGGGACGGGCGAGCAGTACTTC. This sequence encodes CASSLRGGTGEQYF.

The V call is TRBV19, the J call TRBJ2-5; possible D gene TRBD1, 5 bases. Germline V gene data show CDR1 as LNHDA and CDR2 as SQIVND (reference sequence). CDR3 size: 15 residues. Deletions cut 5 bases from V and 5 bases from J, with 18 bases between. CDR3 in amino acids: CASSPRRGASETQYF. Here the CDR3 DNA reads TGTGCCAGTAGTCCCCGTAGGGGCGCTTCTGAGACCCAGTACTTC.

The chain employs TRBV29-1 and TRBJ1-1; 7 positions agree with TRBD1. Per germline, CDR1 SQVTM and CDR2 ANQGSEA. V lost 7 bases to trimming and J lost 3 bases; unmatched junction nucleotides: 8. This CDR3 comprises 13 residues. The CDR3 reads CSAGTALDTEAFF. The CDR3 DNA follows: TGCAGCGCCGGGACAGCCCTGGACACTGAAGCTTTCTTT. Supplemented by reference TRBV29-1 and TRBJ1-1, the full variable domain reads SAVISQKPSRDICQRGTSLTIQCQVDSQVTMMFWYRQQPGQSLTLIATANQGSEATYESGFVIDKFPISRPNLTFSTLTVSNMSPEDSSIYLCSAGTALDTEAFFGQGTRLTVV.

Comments on this clone: The sample carries other DNA sequences with the same CDR3. The chain uses TRBV6-1 and TRBJ2-7; possibly TRBD1 for D (5 bases). This CDR3 is built from 13 residues. Germline-derived CDR1 and CDR2 are MNHNS and SASEGT. V shed 2 bases and J shed 4 bases, with 9 bases lying between them. The CDR3 region is CASSEQQGYEQYF. Here the CDR3 DNA reads TGTGCCAGCAGTGAACAGCAGGGTTACGAGCAGTACTTC.

This sequence joins TRBV11-2 and TRBJ2-7; 7 nucleotides match TRBD2. The V gene's germline CDR1 is SGHAT and CDR2 FQNNGV. With V trimmed by 5 bases and J by 7 bases, 11 bases remained unmatched. This CDR3 comprises 14 residues. The CDR3 nucleotides are TGTGCCAGCAGCCGACGGGCGGGAGCGGGTGAGCAGTACTTC. This encodes CASSRRAGAGEQYF.

V and J are TRBV7-2 and TRBJ1-5, with D hard to call. This CDR3 comprises 12 residues. Germline CDR1 and CDR2: SGHTA and FQGNSA. Trimming stripped 5 bases from V and 1 base from J, with 3 bases between. CDR3 sequence reads: CASSDSNQPQHF. CDR3 nucleotides: TGTGCCAGCAGCGACAGCAATCAGCCCCAGCATTTT.

V gene TRBV5-3 combines with J gene TRBJ2-5; a possible D gene is TRBD1 (5 bases). TRBV5-3 falls under the ORF class, with uncertain function. The CDR3 has 21 amino acids. Trimming shortened V by 2 bases and J by 0 bases, and 29 bases separated the two germline ends. The CDR3 coding sequence is TGTGCCAGAAGCTTTGCATCTAGGGGTCTCGCCCAGACTTTGTACCAAGAGACCCAGTACTTC. Protein: CARSFASRGLAQTLYQETQYF.

The chain joins TRBV29-1 to TRBJ1-2, with TRBD1 identical over 7 bases. The V and J ends lost 6 bases and 6 bases, in that order; junction bases with no gene match: 4. The CDR3 spans 11 residues. CDR1 is SQVTM and CDR2 is ANQGSEA in the germline V gene. CDR3 sequence: CSVSGTDGYTF. CDR3 DNA: TGCAGCGTATCCGGGACAGATGGCTACACCTTC.

This sequence joins TRBV7-2 and TRBJ1-4; the D is unclear. The length of the CDR3 is 15 residues. Germline CDR1 is SGHTA and CDR2 is FQGNSA. V lost 2 bases and J 6 bases, leaving 13 bases between the germline ends. The CDR3 protein is CASSLRRAWDEKLFF. CDR3 nucleotides: TGTGCCAGCAGCTTACGTCGGGCATGGGATGAAAAACTGTTTTTT. The full variable domain, in which reference TRBV7-2 and TRBJ1-4 provide the parts outside the CDR3, is GAGVSQSPSNKVTEKGKDVELRCDPISGHTALYWYRQSLGQGLEFLIYFQGNSAPDKSGLPSDRFSAERTGGSVSTLTIQRTQQEDSAVYLCASSLRRAWDEKLFFGSGTQLSVL.

On this clone: One end of the junction varies from germline; a read error may be responsible. The V gene is TRBV7-3, the J gene TRBJ2-5; no clear D gene. The CDR3 length is 17 residues. Germline assignment: CDR1 SGHTA and CDR2 FQGTGA. The chain's CDR3 is CASSLTPIGSIQETQYF. The CDR3 DNA is TGTGCCAGCAGTTTAACCCCCATCGGCAGTATTCAAGAGACCCAGTACTTC.